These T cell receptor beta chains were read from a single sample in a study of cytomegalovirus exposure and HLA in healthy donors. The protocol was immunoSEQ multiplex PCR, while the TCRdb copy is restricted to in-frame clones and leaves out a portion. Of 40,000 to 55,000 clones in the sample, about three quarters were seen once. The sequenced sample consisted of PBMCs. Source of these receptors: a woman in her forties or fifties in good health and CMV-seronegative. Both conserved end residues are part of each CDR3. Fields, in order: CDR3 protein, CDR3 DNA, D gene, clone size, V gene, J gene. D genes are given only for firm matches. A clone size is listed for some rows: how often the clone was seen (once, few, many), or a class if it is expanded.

CAISEGKREGYEQYF	TGTGCCATCAGTGAGGGGAAGCGGGAGGGTTACGAGCAGTACTTC	TRBD2	.	TRBV10-3	TRBJ2-7
CASSPDRDTNYGYTF	TGTGCCAGCTCACCCGACAGGGATACTAACTATGGCTACACCTTC	TRBD1	.	TRBV18	TRBJ1-2
CSVTTRPPSETQYF	TGCAGCGTCACGACTAGACCCCCTTCAGAGACCCAGTACTTC	.	.	TRBV29-1	TRBJ2-5
CASRRQGSTEAFF	TGTGCCAGCAGGAGACAGGGCTCCACTGAAGCTTTCTTT	TRBD1	.	TRBV28	TRBJ1-1
CASSGFAGGETQYF	TGTGCCAGCAGTGGGTTTGCAGGGGGAGAGACCCAGTACTTC	TRBD1	.	TRBV2	TRBJ2-5
CASSYGGPAGETQYF	TGTGCCAGCAGTTACGGGGGCCCTGCGGGAGAGACCCAGTACTTC	.	.	TRBV6-5	TRBJ2-5
CASSQQGLNTGELFF	TGTGCCAGCAGCCAACAGGGGTTGAACACCGGGGAGCTGTTTTTT	TRBD1	.	TRBV7-3	TRBJ2-2
CASSVVGSGEAGELFF	TGTGCCAGCAGCGTAGTTGGTAGCGGGGAGGCCGGGGAGCTGTTTTTT	TRBD2	.	TRBV9	TRBJ2-2
CASRSGLAGYNEQFF	TGTGCCAGCAGATCGGGACTAGCGGGGTACAATGAGCAGTTCTTC	TRBD2	.	TRBV2	TRBJ2-1
CASSGLTGGSSGINEQFF	TGTGCCAGCAGTGGACTGACAGGGGGCTCTAGCGGGATCAATGAGCAGTTCTTC	.	.	TRBV6-1	TRBJ2-1
CASSFLSQGGETQYF	TGTGCCAGCAGTTTCCTCTCTCAAGGCGGAGAGACCCAGTACTTC	.	.	TRBV6-5	TRBJ2-5
CASSYSTRGTEAFF	TGTGCCAGCAGTTACTCGACCCGGGGCACTGAAGCTTTCTTT	.	few	TRBV6-5	TRBJ1-1
CSVEDRSSGNTIYF	TGCAGCGTTGAAGATCGGTCTAGTGGAAACACCATATATTTT	.	.	TRBV29-1	TRBJ1-3
CASSPSTDTQYF	TGTGCCAGCAGCCCAAGCACAGATACGCAGTATTTT	.	few	TRBV11-1	TRBJ2-3
CASSYSEGMNTEAFF	TGTGCCAGCAGTTACTCGGAGGGGATGAACACTGAAGCTTTCTTT	.	.	TRBV6-5	TRBJ1-1
CAITENRGSGNTIYF	TGTGCCATCACAGAAAACAGGGGATCTGGAAACACCATATATTTT	TRBD1	.	TRBV10-3	TRBJ1-3
CASSEGPRNYGYTF	TGTGCCAGCAGTGAGGGGCCCAGAAACTATGGCTACACCTTC	.	few	TRBV6-1	TRBJ1-2
CASSLTSGVTGELFF	TGTGCCAGCAGCTTAACGAGCGGGGTCACCGGGGAGCTGTTTTTT	TRBD2	.	TRBV7-3	TRBJ2-2
CASSIPGGEAGGYTF	TGTGCCAGTAGTATCCCAGGGGGCGAGGCTGGTGGCTACACCTTC	TRBD1	.	TRBV19	TRBJ1-2
CASSLGTGEPGQPQHF	TGTGCCAGCAGTTTAGGGACAGGGGAACCTGGTCAGCCCCAGCATTTT	TRBD1	few	TRBV28	TRBJ1-5
CASSATGGALGQPQHF	TGTGCCAGCAGTGCGACTGGAGGGGCCCTTGGTCAGCCCCAGCATTTT	.	.	TRBV2	TRBJ1-5
CASVGTLDGYTF	TGCGCCAGTGTCGGGACACTCGATGGCTACACCTTC	.	.	TRBV23-1	TRBJ1-2
CALTSPLYEQYF	TGCGCTCTGACTAGTCCACTTTACGAGCAGTACTTC	.	.	TRBV10-1	TRBJ2-7
CASSGYNRGLKPQHF	TGTGCCAGCAGTGGATACAACAGGGGGCTGAAGCCCCAGCATTTT	TRBD1	.	TRBV9	TRBJ1-5